This passage covers 6 T cell receptor beta chains from one sample sequenced in a study of cytomegalovirus exposure and HLA in healthy donors. Vbeta (60) and Jbeta (13) primers were used in the PCR. TCRdb keeps only in-frame clones here, not all; method: immunoSEQ multiplex PCR. The data show under 80,000 clones, 68% seen once. Sequenced material: PBMCs. All receptors derive from a woman in her 30s in good health and CMV-seronegative.

This clone was seen just once. The rearrangement uses TRBV4-2 and TRBJ1-1; 7 bases map to TRBD1. This CDR3 has 18 amino acids. Germline CDR1 reads LGHNA; CDR2 reads YNFKEQ. The V segment lost 5 bases and the J segment 5 bases; nucleotides outside the gene matches: 20. Here the CDR3 reads CASSLGARTGERWTEAFF. DNA of the CDR3: TGTGCCAGCAGCTTGGGTGCCCGGACAGGTGAGAGGTGGACTGAAGCTTTCTTT.

This clone is a singleton in its sample. The chain employs TRBV18 and TRBJ1-5; D is perhaps TRBD1 (5 bases). Germline loops: CDR1 KGHSH, CDR2 LQKENI. V gave up 4 bases and J gave up 6 bases, with 13 bases separating them. The CDR3 consists of 14 residues. This CDR3 is CASSLQGWAQPQHF. DNA for the CDR3: TGTGCCAGCTCACTTCAGGGTTGGGCTCAGCCCCAGCATTTT.

This chain joins TRBV10-3 and TRBJ1-1, with 9 bases aligning to TRBD1. The CDR3 has 15 residues. J gave up 5 bases and V 4 bases, and 8 bases lay outside the gene matches. The germline CDR1 and CDR2 sequences are ENHRY and SYGVKD. The CDR3 sequence is CAISGWTGVRTEAFF. CDR3 nucleotide sequence: TGTGCCATCAGTGGGTGGACAGGGGTGAGGACTGAAGCTTTCTTT.

The genes are TRBV5-4 and TRBJ1-3; D is unclear. This CDR3 contains 15 residues. V was shortened by 4 bases and J by 1 base, with 12 bases between the two germline ends. Germline-derived CDR1 and CDR2 are SGHNT and YYREEE (reference sequence). The CDR3: CASSPRGGSGNTIYF. The CDR3 region has the DNA TGTGCCAGCAGCCCCCGGGGAGGGTCTGGAAACACCATATATTTT.

The V call is TRBV30, the J call TRBJ2-7; possible D gene TRBD1, 6 bases. Per the germline V gene, CDR1 is GTSNPN and CDR2 is SVGIG (reference sequence). Trimming removed 1 base at V and 2 bases at J, with 9 bases between. CDR3 length equals 13 residues. CDR3 residues: CAWSGRTAYEQYF. The CDR3 DNA reads TGTGCCTGGAGTGGGAGGACAGCCTACGAGCAGTACTTC.

The chain links TRBV9 to TRBJ1-2, with D perhaps matching TRBD1 (6 bases). The CDR3 is made up of 14 amino acids. Germline CDR1 is SGDLS and CDR2 is YYNGEE. V lost 0 bases and J lost 4, with 10 bases in between. CDR3 nucleotides: TGTGCCAGCAGCGTAGAGGCAGGGGCCTATGGCTACACCTTC. Translation: CASSVEAGAYGYTF.